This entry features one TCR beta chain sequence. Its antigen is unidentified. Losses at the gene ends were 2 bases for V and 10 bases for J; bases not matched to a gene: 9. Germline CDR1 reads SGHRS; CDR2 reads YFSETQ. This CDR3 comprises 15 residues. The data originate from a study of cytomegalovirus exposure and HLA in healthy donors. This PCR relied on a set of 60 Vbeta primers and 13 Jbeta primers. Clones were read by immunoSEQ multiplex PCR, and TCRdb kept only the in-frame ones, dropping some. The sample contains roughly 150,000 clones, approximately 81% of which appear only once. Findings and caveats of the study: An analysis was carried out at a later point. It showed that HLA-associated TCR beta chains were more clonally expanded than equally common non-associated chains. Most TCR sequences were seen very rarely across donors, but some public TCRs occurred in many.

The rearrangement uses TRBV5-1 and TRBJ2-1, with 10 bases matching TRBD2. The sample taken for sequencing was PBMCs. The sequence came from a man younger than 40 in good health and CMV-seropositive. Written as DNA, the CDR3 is TGCGCCAGCAGCTTCGGGCTAGCGGGAGAAGGGGAGCAGTTCTTC. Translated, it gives CASSFGLAGEGEQFF. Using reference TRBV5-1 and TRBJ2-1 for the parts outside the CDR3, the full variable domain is KAGVTQTPRYLIKTRGQQVTLSCSPISGHRSVSWYQQTPGQGLQFLFEYFSETQRNKGNFPGRFSGRQFSNSRSEMNVSTLELGDSALYLCASSFGLAGEGEQFFGPGTRLTVL.